Each of the 3 T cell receptor beta chains below was sequenced from the same sample in a study of T cell responses to AZD1222 COVID-19 vaccine. Profiling relied on immunoSEQ multiplex PCR, and the TCRdb table lists in-frame clones only, not all of them. The sample shows some 140,000 clones, around 84% of them seen only once. The source material was peripheral blood, sampled on day 0 of AZD1222 vaccination. These receptors all stem from an adult in good health.

The chain recombines TRBV19 with TRBJ1-5; 7 bases align to TRBD1. V was clipped by 1 base and J by 4 bases; unmatched bases: 4. Germline CDR1 and CDR2: LNHDA and SQIVND (reference sequence). The CDR3 covers 15 residues. CDR3: CASSIGTGRNQPQHF. CDR3 nucleotide sequence: TGTGCCAGTAGTATAGGGACAGGCCGAAATCAGCCCCAGCATTTT.

The gene calls are TRBV5-4 and TRBJ1-1; D remains unclear. CDR3 length: 14 residues. Trimming removed 0 bases at V and 0 bases at J, with 6 bases between. Germline V gene sequence: CDR1 SGHNT, CDR2 YYREEE (reference sequence). The CDR3 sequence is CASSLGALNTEAFF. The CDR3, as DNA: TGTGCCAGCAGCTTGGGGGCTCTGAACACTGAAGCTTTCTTT.

The chain uses TRBV5-1 and TRBJ2-7; no reliable D call. From germline, CDR1 is SGHRS and CDR2 YFSETQ. V lost 0 bases, J lost 4 bases, and 8 bases lay in between. CDR3 size: 13 residues. The CDR3 sequence is CASSLEGLYEQYF. Here the CDR3 DNA reads TGCGCCAGCAGCTTGGAGGGTCTTTACGAGCAGTACTTC.